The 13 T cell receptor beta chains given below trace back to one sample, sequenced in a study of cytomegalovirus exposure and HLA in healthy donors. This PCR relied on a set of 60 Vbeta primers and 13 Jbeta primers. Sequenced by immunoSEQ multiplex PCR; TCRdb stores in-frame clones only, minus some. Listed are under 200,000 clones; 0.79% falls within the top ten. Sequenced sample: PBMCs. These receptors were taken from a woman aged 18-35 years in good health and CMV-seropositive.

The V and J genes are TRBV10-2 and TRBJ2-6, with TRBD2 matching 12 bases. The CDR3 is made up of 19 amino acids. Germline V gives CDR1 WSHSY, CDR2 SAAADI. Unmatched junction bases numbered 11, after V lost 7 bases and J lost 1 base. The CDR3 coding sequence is TGCGCCAGCACGGGACTAGCGGGTCTTTCGATATCTGGGGCCAACGTCCTGACTTTC. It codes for CASTGLAGLSISGANVLTF.

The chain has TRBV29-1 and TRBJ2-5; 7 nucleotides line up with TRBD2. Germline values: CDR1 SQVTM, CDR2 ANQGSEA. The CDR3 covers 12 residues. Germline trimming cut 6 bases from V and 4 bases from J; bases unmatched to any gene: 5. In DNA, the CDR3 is TGCAGCGTCTTATCGGGGGGAGAGACCCAGTACTTC. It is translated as CSVLSGGETQYF.

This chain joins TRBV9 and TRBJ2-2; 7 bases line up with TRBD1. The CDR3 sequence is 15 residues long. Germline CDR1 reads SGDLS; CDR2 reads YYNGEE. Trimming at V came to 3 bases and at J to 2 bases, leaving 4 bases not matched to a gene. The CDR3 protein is CASSAGTANTGELFF. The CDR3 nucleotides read TGTGCCAGCAGCGCCGGGACAGCTAACACCGGGGAGCTGTTTTTT.

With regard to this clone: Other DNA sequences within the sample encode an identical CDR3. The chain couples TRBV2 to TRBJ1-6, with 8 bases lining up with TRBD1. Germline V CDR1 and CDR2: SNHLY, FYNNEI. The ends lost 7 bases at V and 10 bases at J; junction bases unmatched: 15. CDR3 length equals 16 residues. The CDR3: CASISPGGTGGSPLHF. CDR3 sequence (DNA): TGTGCCAGCATTAGCCCTGGGGGGACAGGTGGGTCACCCCTCCACTTT.

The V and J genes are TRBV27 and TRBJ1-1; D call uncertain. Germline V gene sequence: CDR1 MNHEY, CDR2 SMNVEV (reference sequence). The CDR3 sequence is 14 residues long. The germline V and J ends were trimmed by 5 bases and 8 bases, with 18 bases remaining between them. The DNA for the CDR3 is TGTGCCAGCAGTCCTAGTGCCGGGATTGGAGAAGCTTTCTTT. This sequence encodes CASSPSAGIGEAFF.

This CDR3 is CASSPTGQRGYTF. CDR3 DNA sequence: TGTGCCAGCAGCCCCACGGGACAGAGGGGCTACACCTTC. The chain has TRBV11-2 and TRBJ1-2; the match to TRBD1 covers 7 bases. V shed 5 bases, J shed 8 bases, and the junction held 8 bases outside the gene matches. CDR3 length: 13 amino acids. Germline-derived CDR1 and CDR2 are SGHAT and FQNNGV.

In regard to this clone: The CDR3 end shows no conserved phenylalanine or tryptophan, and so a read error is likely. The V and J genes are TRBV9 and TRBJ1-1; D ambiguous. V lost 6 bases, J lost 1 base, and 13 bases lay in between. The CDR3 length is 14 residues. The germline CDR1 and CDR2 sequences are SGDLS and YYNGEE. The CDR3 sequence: CASTFREGNTEAFS. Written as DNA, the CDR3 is TGTGCCAGCACTTTTAGGGAGGGGAACACTGAAGCTTTCTCT.

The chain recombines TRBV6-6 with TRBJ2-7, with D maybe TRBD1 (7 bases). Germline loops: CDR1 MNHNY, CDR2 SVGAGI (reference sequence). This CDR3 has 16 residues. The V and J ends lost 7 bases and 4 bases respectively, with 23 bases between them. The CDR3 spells CASTTGGGGSYYEQYF. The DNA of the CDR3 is TGTGCCAGCACCACCGGAGGGGGCGGCTCCTATTACGAGCAGTACTTC.

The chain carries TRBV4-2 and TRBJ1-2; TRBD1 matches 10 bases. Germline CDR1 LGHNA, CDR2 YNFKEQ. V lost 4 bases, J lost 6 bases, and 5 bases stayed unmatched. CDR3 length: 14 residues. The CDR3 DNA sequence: TGTGCCAGCAGCCCGACAGGGGGCAGGGATGGCTACACCTTC. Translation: CASSPTGGRDGYTF.

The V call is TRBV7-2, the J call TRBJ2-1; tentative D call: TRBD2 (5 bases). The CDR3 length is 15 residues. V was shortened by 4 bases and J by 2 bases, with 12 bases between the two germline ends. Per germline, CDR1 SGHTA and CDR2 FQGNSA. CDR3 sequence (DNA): TGTGCCAGCAGCTCGGACTTTCTCACCTACAATGAGCAGTTCTTC. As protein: CASSSDFLTYNEQFF. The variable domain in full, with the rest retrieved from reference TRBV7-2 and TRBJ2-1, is GAGVSQSPSNKVTEKGKDVELRCDPISGHTALYWYRQSLGQGLEFLIYFQGNSAPDKSGLPSDRFSAERTGGSVSTLTIQRTQQEDSAVYLCASSSDFLTYNEQFFGPGTRLTVL.

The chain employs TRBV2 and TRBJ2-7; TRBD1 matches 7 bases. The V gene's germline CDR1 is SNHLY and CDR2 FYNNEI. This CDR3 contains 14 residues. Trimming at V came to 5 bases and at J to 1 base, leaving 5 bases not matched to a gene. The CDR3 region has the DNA TGTGCCAGCAGTAGACAGGGTACTTCCTACGAGCAGTACTTC. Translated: CASSRQGTSYEQYF.

CDR3 DNA: TGTGCCAGCAGCACAACAGGGACCCCTGAAGCTTTCTTT. Translating it yields CASSTTGTPEAFF. The genes are TRBV5-4 and TRBJ1-1, with a weak D call TRBD1 (6 bases). Per germline, CDR1 SGHNT and CDR2 YYREEE (reference sequence). The CDR3 contains 13 residues. V was trimmed by 4 bases and J by 6 bases, leaving 13 bases between them.

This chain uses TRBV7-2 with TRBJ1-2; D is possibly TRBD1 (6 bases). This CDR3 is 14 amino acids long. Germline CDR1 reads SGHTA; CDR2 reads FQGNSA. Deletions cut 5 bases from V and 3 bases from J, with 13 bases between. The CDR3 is CASSTAGGHYGYTF. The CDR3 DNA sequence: TGTGCCAGCAGCACCGCCGGGGGGCACTATGGCTACACCTTC. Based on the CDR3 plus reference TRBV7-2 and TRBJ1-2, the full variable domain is GAGVSQSPSNKVTEKGKDVELRCDPISGHTALYWYRQSLGQGLEFLIYFQGNSAPDKSGLPSDRFSAERTGGSVSTLTIQRTQQEDSAVYLCASSTAGGHYGYTFGSGTRLTVV.